The rows below give T cell receptor beta chains drawn from one sample of a study of blood T cell repertoires in COVID-19. Here immunoSEQ multiplex PCR was the method, and the copy in TCRdb shows in-frame clones only, minus some. The sample has more than 200,000 clones; 85% to 90% are singletons. The sequencing input was peripheral blood. The receptor set was obtained from a woman aged 55-69 years with COVID-19, enrolled during active disease. CDR3s include the opening cysteine and the closing phenylalanine or tryptophan. The D gene is left open where the match is weak. Clone size is shown for a subset of rows, as once, few, many or a class of expanded clone.

d_call	v_call	j_call	clone_size	cdr3_nt	cdr3_aa
TRBD1	TRBV15	TRBJ2-7	-	TGTGCCACCAGCCTTAATGCGGGACAGGGGGCCTACGAGCAGTACTTC	CATSLNAGQGAYEQYF
TRBD2	TRBV7-8	TRBJ2-1	-	TGTGCCAGCAGCTTAGTTTGGCTAGCGGGCTTCGGCGGATCCTACAATGAGCAGTTCTTC	CASSLVWLAGFGGSYNEQFF
-	TRBV29-1	TRBJ2-5	-	TGCAGCGGGGCTAGGACTCAAGAGACCCAGTACTTC	CSGARTQETQYF
-	TRBV19	TRBJ1-3	-	TGTGCCAGTAGTATCAGTCAGATCTCTGGAAACACCATATATTTT	CASSISQISGNTIYF
TRBD1	TRBV7-6	TRBJ2-7	-	TGTGCCAGCAGCTTGATGACAGGGGCCTCCTACGAGCAGTACTTC	CASSLMTGASYEQYF
-	TRBV2	TRBJ1-3	-	TGTGCCAGCAGGGGGAAACAGGGAGACTCTGGAAACACCATATATTTT	CASRGKQGDSGNTIYF
TRBD1	TRBV7-9	TRBJ1-4	-	TGTGCCAGCAGCTTAGGGACAGGGGGTAATGAAAAACTGTTTTTT	CASSLGTGGNEKLFF
TRBD1	TRBV3-1/TRBV3-2	TRBJ2-1	-	TGTGCCAGCAGCCGGGACAGGGGGGCTGCTGAGCAGTTCTTC	CASSRDRGAAEQFF
-	TRBV7-3	TRBJ1-2	-	TGTGCCAGCAGCTTATCGGGGGGTCGTACTAACTATGGCTACACCTTC	CASSLSGGRTNYGYTF
TRBD1	TRBV10-3	TRBJ2-6	few	TGTGCCACTGCGAGGACAGGCCAAAAGGTAGGGGCCAACGTCCTGACTTTC	CATARTGQKVGANVLTF
-	TRBV5-1	TRBJ2-7	-	TGCGCCAGCAGCTCAGGGGCAAGGTCCTACGAGCAGTACTTC	CASSSGARSYEQYF
TRBD1	TRBV9	TRBJ1-1	-	TGTGCCAGCAGCTTCCGACAGGGGGACCCTGCTTTCTTT	CASSFRQGDPAFF
-	TRBV12-5	TRBJ1-1	-	TGTGCTAGTGGTACCGGCACAGGGTTCACTGAAGCTTTCTTT	CASGTGTGFTEAFF
-	TRBV28	TRBJ2-1	-	TGTGCCAGCAGTTTATCTACAGGGAGTGGGTCCTACAATGAGCAGTTCTTC	CASSLSTGSGSYNEQFF
-	TRBV28	TRBJ1-3	-	TGTGCCAGCAGTGTTCAGGGCCACCTAGCTGGAAACACCATATATTTT	CASSVQGHLAGNTIYF
TRBD2	TRBV11-3	TRBJ2-7	many	TGTGCCAGCAGCTTAGATGGGCGGGAGGGCCTCGACGAGCAGTACTTC	CASSLDGREGLDEQYF
TRBD1	TRBV3-1/TRBV3-2	TRBJ1-4	-	TGTGCCAGCAGCCAAGTCCCCCCGGGACAGGGGGATGATGGGGGTGAAAAACTGTTTTTT	CASSQVPPGQGDDGGEKLFF
TRBD1	TRBV3-1/TRBV3-2	TRBJ2-7	-	TGTGCCAGCAGCCAATCCCGACAGGGTAGGCCCGGGGCCTACGAGCAGTACTTC	CASSQSRQGRPGAYEQYF
TRBD2	TRBV5-6	TRBJ2-7	-	TGTGCCAGCAGCACGTGGGGCGGGAGGGCCTACGAGCAGTACTTC	CASSTWGGRAYEQYF
TRBD2	TRBV27	TRBJ2-2	-	TGTGCCAGCAGTTTGTTCCGGACTAGCGGGACCCCGAACACCGGGGAGCTGTTTTTT	CASSLFRTSGTPNTGELFF
TRBD1	TRBV6-1	TRBJ1-5	-	TGTGCCAGCAGTGAGGGGACAGGGGGCGCGCAGCCCCAGCATTTT	CASSEGTGGAQPQHF
-	TRBV5-6	TRBJ1-3	-	TGTGCCAGCAGCTTGGGACAGCCTGGAAACACCATATATTTT	CASSLGQPGNTIYF
-	TRBV24-1	TRBJ2-3	-	TGTGCCACCAGTGATCTTCTCCAGAGCACAGATACGCAGTATTTT	CATSDLLQSTDTQYF
TRBD2	TRBV19	TRBJ2-5	-	TGTGCCAGTAGTGGACTAGCGGGAGGGATAGCCGAGACCCAGTACTTC	CASSGLAGGIAETQYF
TRBD1	TRBV30	TRBJ1-2	-	TGTGCCTGGAGTGGGCAGGGGGCGGTCTATGGCTACACCTTC	CAWSGQGAVYGYTF
-	TRBV18	TRBJ2-1	-	TGTGCCAGCTCCATTCTGAGCGGCTACAATGAGCAGTTCTTC	CASSILSGYNEQFF
-	TRBV15	TRBJ2-1	-	TGTGCCACCAGCAGAGATTCTAGCCTTGCTGAGCAGTTCTTC	CATSRDSSLAEQFF
-	TRBV9	TRBJ1-6	-	TGTGCCAGCAGCTCCCCGGGTTCCTATAATTCACCCCTCCACTTT	CASSSPGSYNSPLHF
TRBD1	TRBV27	TRBJ1-1	-	TGTGCCAGCAGTCCGACAGGGGTCAAGAACACTGAAGCTTTCTTT	CASSPTGVKNTEAFF
TRBD2	TRBV4-3	TRBJ2-3	once	TGCGCCAGCAGCCGAGGAGCGGGAGCCTCGGTGGCAGATACGCAGTATTTT	CASSRGAGASVADTQYF
TRBD1	TRBV4-2	TRBJ2-3	-	TGTGCCAGCAGCCAAGCCCGGACAGGGGTCAGCACAGATACGCAGTATTTT	CASSQARTGVSTDTQYF
TRBD1	TRBV11-1	TRBJ1-2	-	TGTGCCAGCAGCCGGACAAGACAGGGGAACTATGGCTACACCTTC	CASSRTRQGNYGYTF
TRBD1	TRBV11-2	TRBJ1-2	-	TGTGCCAGCAGCTTAGAAACAGGGGGTGGCTACACCTTC	CASSLETGGGYTF
-	TRBV30	TRBJ1-5	-	TGTGCCTGGAGCCTGACAGGCGGTGGCAATCAGCCCCAGCATTTT	CAWSLTGGGNQPQHF
-	TRBV4-1	TRBJ2-7	-	TGCGCCAGCAGCCAAGATCAGGGAGGCGAGCAGTACTTC	CASSQDQGGEQYF
TRBD1	TRBV3-1/TRBV3-2	TRBJ1-4	-	TGTGCCAGCAGCCGACAGGGGGGTCGGGGTAATGAAAAACTGTTTTTT	CASSRQGGRGNEKLFF
TRBD1	TRBV19	TRBJ1-2	-	TGTGCCAGTAGGCCGGGACAGTACGGCTACACCTTC	CASRPGQYGYTF
-	TRBV5-8	TRBJ2-7	-	TGTGCCAGCAGCTTTGGCAGGGCCTACGAGCAGTACTTC	CASSFGRAYEQYF
TRBD2	TRBV28	TRBJ2-3	-	TGTGCCAGCAGTTTATTTCTAGCGGGAGGAAAAGATACGCAGTATTTT	CASSLFLAGGKDTQYF
TRBD1	TRBV19	TRBJ2-5	once	TGTGCCAGTAGTATAGGGGGGACAGTCCAAGAGACCCAGTACTTC	CASSIGGTVQETQYF
TRBD2	TRBV5-1	TRBJ2-5	-	TGCGCCAGCAGCTTGGTAGGCGGCGGACAGACTAGCGAAGAGACCCAGTACTTC	CASSLVGGGQTSEETQYF
-	TRBV9	TRBJ1-6	-	TGTGCCAGCACCCTACTGCCGGACAATCGCTCAGCCCTCCACTTT	CASTLLPDNRSALHF
TRBD1	TRBV6-5	TRBJ2-2	-	TGTGCCAGCAGTCGCACAGGGGGCGTCACCGGGGAGCTGTTTTTT	CASSRTGGVTGELFF